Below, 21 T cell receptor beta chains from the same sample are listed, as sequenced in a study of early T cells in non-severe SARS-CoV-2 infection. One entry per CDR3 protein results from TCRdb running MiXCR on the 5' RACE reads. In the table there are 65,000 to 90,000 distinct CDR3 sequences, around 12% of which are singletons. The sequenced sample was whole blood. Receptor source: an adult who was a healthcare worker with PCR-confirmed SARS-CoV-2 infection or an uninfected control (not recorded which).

CDR3 bases: TGTGCCAGCAGCATAAGGGATGTCTACGAGCAGTACTTC. Its translation is CASSIRDVYEQYF. This chain uses TRBV5-6 with TRBJ2-7; D is unresolved. V lost 4 bases and J lost 3, with 11 bases in between. Germline V gene data show CDR1 as SGHDT and CDR2 as YYEEEE. The CDR3 is 13 residues long. The full variable domain, in which reference TRBV5-6 and TRBJ2-7 provide the parts outside the CDR3, is DAGVTQSPTHLIKTRGQQVTLRCSPKSGHDTVSWYQQALGQGPQFIFQYYEEEERQRGNFPDRFSGHQFPNYSSELNVNALLLGDSALYLCASSIRDVYEQYFGPGTRLTVT.

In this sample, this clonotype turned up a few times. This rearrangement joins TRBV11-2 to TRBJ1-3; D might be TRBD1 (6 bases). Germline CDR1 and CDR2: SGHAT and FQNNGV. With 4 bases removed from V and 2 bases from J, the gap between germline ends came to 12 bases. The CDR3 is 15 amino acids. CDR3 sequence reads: CASSSPGAAGNTIYF. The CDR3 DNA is TGTGCCAGCAGCTCGCCGGGGGCGGCTGGAAACACCATATATTTT.

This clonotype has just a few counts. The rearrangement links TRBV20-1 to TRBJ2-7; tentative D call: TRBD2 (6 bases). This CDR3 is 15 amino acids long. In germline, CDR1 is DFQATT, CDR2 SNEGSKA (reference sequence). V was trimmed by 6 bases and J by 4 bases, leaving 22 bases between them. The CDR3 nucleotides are TGCAGTGCCCGCAGACCTCACACTGGGGGGTACGAGCAGTACTTC. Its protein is CSARRPHTGGYEQYF.

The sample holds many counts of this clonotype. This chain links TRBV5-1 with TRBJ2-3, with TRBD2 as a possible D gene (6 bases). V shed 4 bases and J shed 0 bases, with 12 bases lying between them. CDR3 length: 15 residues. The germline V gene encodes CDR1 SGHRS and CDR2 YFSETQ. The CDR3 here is CASSGGLASTDTQYF. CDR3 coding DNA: TGCGCCAGCAGCGGTGGGCTAGCGAGCACAGATACGCAGTATTTT.

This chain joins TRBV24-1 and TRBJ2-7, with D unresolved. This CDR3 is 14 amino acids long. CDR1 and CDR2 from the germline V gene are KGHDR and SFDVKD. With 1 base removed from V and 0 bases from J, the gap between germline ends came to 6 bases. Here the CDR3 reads CATSDFKRSYEQYF. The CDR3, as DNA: TGTGCCACCAGTGATTTTAAGCGCTCCTACGAGCAGTACTTC.

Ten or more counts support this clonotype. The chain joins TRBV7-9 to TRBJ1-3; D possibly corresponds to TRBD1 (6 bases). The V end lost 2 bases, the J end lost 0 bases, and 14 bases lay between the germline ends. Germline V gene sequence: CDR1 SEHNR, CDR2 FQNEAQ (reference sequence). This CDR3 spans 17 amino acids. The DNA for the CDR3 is TGTGCCAGCAGCTTATTTTACGGGACAATCTCTGGAAACACCATATATTTT. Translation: CASSLFYGTISGNTIYF.

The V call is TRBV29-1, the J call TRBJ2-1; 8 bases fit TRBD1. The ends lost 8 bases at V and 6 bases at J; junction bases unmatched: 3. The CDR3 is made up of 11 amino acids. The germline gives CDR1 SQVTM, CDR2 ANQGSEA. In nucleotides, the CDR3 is TGCAGCATGACAGGGGTCAATGAGCAGTTCTTC. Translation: CSMTGVNEQFF.

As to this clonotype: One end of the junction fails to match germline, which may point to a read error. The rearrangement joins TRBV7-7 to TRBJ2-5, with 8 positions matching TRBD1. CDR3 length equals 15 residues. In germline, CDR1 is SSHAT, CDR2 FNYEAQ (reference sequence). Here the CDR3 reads CASSFSGGAEETQYF. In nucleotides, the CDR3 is TGTGCTAGCAGCTTCTCAGGGGGCGCAGAGGAGACCCAGTACTTC.

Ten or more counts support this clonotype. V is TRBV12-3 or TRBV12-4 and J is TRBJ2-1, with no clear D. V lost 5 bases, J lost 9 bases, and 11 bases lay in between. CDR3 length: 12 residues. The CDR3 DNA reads TGTGCCAGCAGTCCCAGCGTGGTTGAGCAGTTCTTC. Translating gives CASSPSVVEQFF.

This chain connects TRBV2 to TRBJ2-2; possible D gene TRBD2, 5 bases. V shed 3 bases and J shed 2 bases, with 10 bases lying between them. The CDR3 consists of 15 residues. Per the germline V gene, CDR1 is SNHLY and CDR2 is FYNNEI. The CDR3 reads CASSDWRSNTGELFF. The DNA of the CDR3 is TGTGCCAGCAGTGACTGGAGGAGTAACACCGGGGAGCTGTTTTTT. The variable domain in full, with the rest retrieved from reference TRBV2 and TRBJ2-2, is EPEVTQTPSHQVTQMGQEVILRCVPISNHLYFYWYRQILGQKVEFLVSFYNNEISEKSEIFDDQFSVERPDGSNFTLKIRSTKLEDSAMYFCASSDWRSNTGELFFGEGSRLTVL.

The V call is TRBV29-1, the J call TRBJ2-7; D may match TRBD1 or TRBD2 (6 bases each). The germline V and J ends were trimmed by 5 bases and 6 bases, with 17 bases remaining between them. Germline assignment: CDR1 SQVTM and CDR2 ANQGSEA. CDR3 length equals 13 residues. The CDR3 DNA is TGCAGCGTTTACGTAGGCGGGACAAGCGAGCAGTACTTC. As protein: CSVYVGGTSEQYF.

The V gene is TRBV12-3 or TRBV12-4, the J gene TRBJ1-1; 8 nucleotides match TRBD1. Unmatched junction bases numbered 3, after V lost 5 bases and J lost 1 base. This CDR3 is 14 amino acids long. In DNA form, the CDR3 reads TGTGCCAGCAGTGTCACAGGGGGGAACACTGAAGCTTTCTTT. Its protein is CASSVTGGNTEAFF.

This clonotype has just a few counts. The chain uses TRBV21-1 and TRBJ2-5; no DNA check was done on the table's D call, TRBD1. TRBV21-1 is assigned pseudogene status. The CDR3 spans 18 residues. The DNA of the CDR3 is TGTGCCAGCAGCCCTGATTCCCCTAGGAGGAGTTTTCAAGAGACCCAGTACTTC. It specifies CASSPDSPRRSFQETQYF.

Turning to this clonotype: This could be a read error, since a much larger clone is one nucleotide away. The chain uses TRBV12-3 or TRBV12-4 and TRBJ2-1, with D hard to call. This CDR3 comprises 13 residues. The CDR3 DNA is TGTGCCGGCAGTTCAAATTTCGGGAATGAGCAGTTCTTC. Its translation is CAGSSNFGNEQFF.

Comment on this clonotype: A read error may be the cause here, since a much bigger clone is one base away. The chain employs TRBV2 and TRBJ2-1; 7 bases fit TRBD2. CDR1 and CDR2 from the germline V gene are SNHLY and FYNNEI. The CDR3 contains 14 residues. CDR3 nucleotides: TGTGCCAGCCAACTTCTAGCGGCCTACAATGAGCAGCTCTTC. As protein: CASQLLAAYNEQLF.

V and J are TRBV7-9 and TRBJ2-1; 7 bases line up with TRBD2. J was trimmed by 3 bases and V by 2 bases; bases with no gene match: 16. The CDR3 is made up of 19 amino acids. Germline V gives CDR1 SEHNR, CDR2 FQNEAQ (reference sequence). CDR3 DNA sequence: TGTGCCAGCAGCTTATACCGAGGATGGGGACTAAAATTCTACAATGAGCAGTTCTTC. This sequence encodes CASSLYRGWGLKFYNEQFF. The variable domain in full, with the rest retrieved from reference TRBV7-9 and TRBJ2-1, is DTGVSQNPRHKITKRGQNVTFRCDPISEHNRLYWYRQTLGQGPEFLTYFQNEAQLEKSRLLSDRFSAERPKGSFSTLEIQRTEQGDSAMYLCASSLYRGWGLKFYNEQFFGPGTRLTVL.

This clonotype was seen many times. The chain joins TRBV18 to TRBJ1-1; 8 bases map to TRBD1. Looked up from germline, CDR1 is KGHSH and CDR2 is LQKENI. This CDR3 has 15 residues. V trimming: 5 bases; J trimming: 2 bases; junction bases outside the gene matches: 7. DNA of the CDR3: TGTGCCAGCTCAGAAGGACAGGGAACAAACACTGAAGCTTTCTTT. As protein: CASSEGQGTNTEAFF.

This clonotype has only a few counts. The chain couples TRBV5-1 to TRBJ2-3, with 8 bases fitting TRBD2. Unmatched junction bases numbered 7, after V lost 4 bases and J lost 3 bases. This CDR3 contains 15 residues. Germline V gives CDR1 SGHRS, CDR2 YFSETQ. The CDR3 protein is CASSLSGIGTDTQYF. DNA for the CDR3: TGCGCCAGCAGCCTTAGCGGGATTGGGACAGATACGCAGTATTTT.

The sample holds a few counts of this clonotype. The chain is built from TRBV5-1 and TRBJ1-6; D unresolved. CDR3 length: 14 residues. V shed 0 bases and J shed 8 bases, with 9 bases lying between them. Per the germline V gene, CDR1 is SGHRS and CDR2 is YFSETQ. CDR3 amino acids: CASSLGSRDSPLHF. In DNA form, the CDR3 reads TGCGCCAGCAGCTTGGGTTCGAGGGATTCACCCCTCCACTTT.

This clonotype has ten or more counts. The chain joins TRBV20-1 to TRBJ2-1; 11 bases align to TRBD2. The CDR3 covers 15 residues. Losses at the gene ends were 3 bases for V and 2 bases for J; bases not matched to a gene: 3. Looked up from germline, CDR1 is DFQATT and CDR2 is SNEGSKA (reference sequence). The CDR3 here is CSASQLAGAYNEQFF. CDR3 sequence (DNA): TGCAGTGCTAGCCAACTAGCGGGAGCCTACAATGAGCAGTTCTTC.

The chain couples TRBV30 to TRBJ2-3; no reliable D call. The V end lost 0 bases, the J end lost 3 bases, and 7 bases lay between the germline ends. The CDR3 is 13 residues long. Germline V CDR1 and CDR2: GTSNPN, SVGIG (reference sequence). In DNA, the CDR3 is TGTGCCTGGAGTGTACTGAGTACAGATACGCAGTATTTT. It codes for CAWSVLSTDTQYF.